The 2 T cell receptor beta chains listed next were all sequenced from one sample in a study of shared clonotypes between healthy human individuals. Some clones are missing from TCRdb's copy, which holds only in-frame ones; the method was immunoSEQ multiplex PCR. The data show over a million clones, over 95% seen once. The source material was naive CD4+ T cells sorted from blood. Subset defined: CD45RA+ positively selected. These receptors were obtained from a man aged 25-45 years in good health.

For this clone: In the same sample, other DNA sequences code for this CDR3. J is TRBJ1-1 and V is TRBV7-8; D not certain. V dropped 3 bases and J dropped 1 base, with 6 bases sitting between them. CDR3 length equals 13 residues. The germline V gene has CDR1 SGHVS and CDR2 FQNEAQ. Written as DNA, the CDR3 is TGTGCCAGCAGCTTGACGGCGAACACTGAAGCTTTCTTT. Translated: CASSLTANTEAFF.

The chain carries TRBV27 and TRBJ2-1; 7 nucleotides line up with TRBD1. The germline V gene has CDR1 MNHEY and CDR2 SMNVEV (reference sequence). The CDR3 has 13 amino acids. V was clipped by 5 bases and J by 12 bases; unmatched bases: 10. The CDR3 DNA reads TGTGCCAGCAGTCCCCTAGGCCCAGGGGGGCAGTTCTTC. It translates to CASSPLGPGGQFF.